A selection of T cell receptor beta chains follows, all from one sample in a study of T cell responses to AZD1222 COVID-19 vaccine. Repertoires were generated with immunoSEQ multiplex PCR, while TCRdb's copy carries only in-frame clones and drops some. The sample has about 190,000 clones, 90% to 95% seen once. This sample comprised peripheral blood, obtained on day 0 of AZD1222 vaccination. The source of these receptors is an adult in good health. Both conserved end residues are part of each CDR3. The D gene is left open where the match is weak. Not all rows give a size; the values are once, few, many and, for expanded clones, a class.

clone size	D gene	V gene	J gene	CDR3 protein	CDR3 DNA
NA	NA	TRBV2	TRBJ1-1	CASSPQVTEAFF	TGTGCCAGCAGCCCACAGGTTACTGAAGCTTTCTTT
NA	TRBD1	TRBV28	TRBJ2-2	CASSSGGANTGELFF	TGTGCCAGTTCCTCAGGGGGCGCGAACACCGGGGAGCTGTTTTTT
NA	NA	TRBV2	TRBJ1-2	CASRGQGLGNYGYTF	TGTGCCAGCAGGGGGCAGGGGCTAGGGAATTATGGCTACACCTTC
NA	TRBD1	TRBV27	TRBJ2-3	CASSLSAGGWGDTQYF	TGTGCCAGCAGTTTGTCGGCAGGGGGCTGGGGAGATACGCAGTATTTT
NA	NA	TRBV7-6	TRBJ2-3	CASSLVRLSGSDTQYF	TGTGCCAGCAGCTTAGTTCGGCTATCAGGGTCAGATACGCAGTATTTT
NA	TRBD1	TRBV28	TRBJ1-1	CASSLEGARTEAFF	TGTGCCAGCAGTTTAGAGGGGGCGCGAACTGAAGCTTTCTTT
NA	NA	TRBV6-4	TRBJ1-2	CASIIGHIYGYTF	TGTGCCAGCATCATAGGACATATCTATGGCTACACCTTC
once	TRBD2	TRBV3-1/TRBV3-2	TRBJ2-5	CASSPGLASVETQYF	TGTGCCAGCAGCCCGGGACTAGCCTCTGTGGAGACCCAGTACTTC
NA	TRBD2	TRBV7-3	TRBJ2-2	CASSPALAGTGVSGELFF	TGTGCCAGCAGCCCAGCCCTAGCGGGGACGGGGGTGTCCGGGGAGCTGTTTTTT
NA	NA	TRBV4-3	TRBJ2-1	CASSQGVGRGIDEQFF	TGCGCCAGCAGCCAAGGAGTCGGGAGAGGTATCGATGAGCAGTTCTTC
NA	NA	TRBV19	TRBJ1-5	CASSNTGKGQPQHF	TGTGCCAGTAGTAACACAGGGAAGGGTCAGCCCCAGCATTTT
NA	TRBD2	TRBV10-1	TRBJ2-1	CASSGPSTSEGEQFF	TGCGCCAGCAGTGGCCCTTCGACTAGCGAAGGTGAGCAGTTCTTC
NA	TRBD1	TRBV4-1	TRBJ2-2	CASSRDRLNTGELFF	TGCGCCAGCAGTCGGGACAGGCTGAACACCGGGGAGCTGTTTTTT
NA	NA	TRBV7-8	TRBJ2-7	CASSSTLGGQIYEQYF	TGTGCCAGCAGCTCCACCTTGGGGGGACAAATCTACGAGCAGTACTTC
NA	NA	TRBV18	TRBJ1-2	CASSPNRDYGYTF	TGTGCCAGCTCACCTAACAGGGACTATGGCTACACCTTC
NA	NA	TRBV27	TRBJ2-7	CASSFGGGAYEQYF	TGTGCCAGCAGTTTTGGAGGGGGCGCTTACGAGCAGTACTTC
once	NA	TRBV30	TRBJ1-3	CAWSKSGSGNTIYF	TGTGCCTGGAGTAAATCGGGCTCTGGAAACACCATATATTTT
once	TRBD1	TRBV5-6	TRBJ2-3	CASSLVLPTGFQYF	TGTGCCAGCAGCTTGGTTTTGCCGACAGGGTTCCAGTATTTT
NA	NA	TRBV27	TRBJ1-1	CASRLLSVRQENTEAFF	TGTGCCAGCAGACTCCTTTCTGTCAGGCAGGAGAACACTGAAGCTTTCTTT
NA	TRBD1	TRBV30	TRBJ1-1	CAWTLGQEGLASNTEAFF	TGTGCCTGGACTCTGGGACAGGAGGGGTTGGCGTCGAACACTGAAGCTTTCTTT
NA	TRBD1	TRBV28	TRBJ1-4	CASSTLGQGSEKLFF	TGTGCCAGCAGCACACTCGGACAGGGAAGTGAAAAACTGTTTTTT
NA	NA	TRBV19	TRBJ1-6	CASLDRRSYNSPLHF	TGTGCCAGTCTGGACAGAAGATCCTATAATTCACCCCTCCACTTT
NA	TRBD1	TRBV3-1/TRBV3-2	TRBJ2-7	CASTGTGVHEQYF	TGTGCCAGCACCGGGACAGGGGTCCACGAGCAGTACTTC
NA	TRBD1	TRBV5-5	TRBJ1-4	CASSRTPGTENEKLFF	TGTGCCAGCAGCAGAACTCCCGGGACAGAAAATGAAAAACTGTTTTTT
NA	NA	TRBV18	TRBJ1-1	CASSPPGHSRPFF	TGTGCCAGCTCACCGCCGGGACACAGTCGGCCTTTCTTT
NA	NA	TRBV3-1/TRBV3-2	TRBJ1-6	CASSRTWDYNSPLHF	TGTGCCAGCAGCCGCACGTGGGACTATAATTCACCCCTCCACTTT
few	NA	TRBV6-5	TRBJ1-1	CASSYVSNTEAFF	TGTGCCAGCAGTTACGTATCTAACACTGAAGCTTTCTTT
once	NA	TRBV23-1	TRBJ2-3	CASSQSSGQSTDTQYF	TGCGCCAGCAGTCAATCTAGCGGACAGAGCACAGATACGCAGTATTTT
NA	NA	TRBV6-5	TRBJ1-5	CASSPPNQPQHF	TGTGCCAGCAGCCCGCCCAATCAGCCCCAGCATTTT
NA	NA	TRBV28	TRBJ2-1	CASSRGPRHEQFF	TGTGCCAGCAGCCGCGGACCGCGTCATGAGCAGTTCTTC
NA	NA	TRBV10-1	TRBJ1-1	CASSRDGGTEAFF	TGCGCCAGCAGTAGGGACGGTGGTACTGAAGCTTTCTTT
NA	TRBD2	TRBV11-3	TRBJ2-3	CASSLGLAGVGDTQYF	TGTGCCAGCAGCTTGGGACTAGCGGGAGTGGGAGATACGCAGTATTTT
NA	NA	TRBV29-1	TRBJ2-7	CSALGGPRDEQYF	TGCAGCGCCCTTGGGGGACCCCGGGACGAGCAGTACTTC
NA	TRBD1	TRBV7-9	TRBJ1-1	CASSDRQGGTEAFF	TGTGCCAGCAGCGATAGACAGGGAGGAACTGAAGCTTTCTTT
NA	NA	TRBV3-1/TRBV3-2	TRBJ2-3	CASSQDPTGTDTQYF	TGTGCCAGCAGCCAAGATCCCACTGGCACAGATACGCAGTATTTT
NA	TRBD2	TRBV27	TRBJ2-1	CASSLWLAVNNEQFF	TGTGCCAGCAGTTTATGGCTAGCGGTAAACAATGAGCAGTTCTTC
NA	NA	TRBV19	TRBJ1-4	CASSIGTSRGSKEKLFF	TGTGCCAGTAGTATTGGTACCTCTCGGGGCTCAAAGGAAAAACTGTTTTTT
NA	TRBD2	TRBV6-5	TRBJ2-2	CASQSGANTGELFF	TGTGCCAGCCAGAGCGGGGCGAACACCGGGGAGCTGTTTTTT
few	NA	TRBV28	TRBJ1-5	CASSQGYQPQHF	TGTGCCAGCAGTCAAGGATATCAGCCCCAGCATTTT
NA	NA	TRBV30	TRBJ2-2	CAWRVGAGAGELFF	TGTGCCTGGAGGGTCGGGGCAGGGGCCGGGGAGCTGTTTTTT
NA	TRBD1	TRBV7-6	TRBJ1-1	CASSPGTVEAFF	TGTGCCAGCAGCCCAGGGACAGTTGAAGCTTTCTTT
NA	NA	TRBV27	TRBJ1-1	CASSGWGDTEAFF	TGTGCCAGCAGTGGGTGGGGGGACACTGAAGCTTTCTTT
NA	TRBD1	TRBV18	TRBJ1-1	CASSYRGQTEAFF	TGTGCCAGCTCTTACAGGGGACAGACTGAAGCTTTCTTT
NA	NA	TRBV5-4	TRBJ1-6	CASSWGLRTEYNSPLHF	TGTGCCAGCAGCTGGGGACTGCGGACAGAATATAATTCACCCCTCCACTTT
once	TRBD1	TRBV7-9	TRBJ2-3	CASSLGDRGGSTDTQYF	TGTGCCAGCAGCTTAGGGGACAGGGGAGGGAGTACAGATACGCAGTATTTT
NA	NA	TRBV9	TRBJ2-1	CASSIDRNNEQFF	TGTGCCAGCAGCATCGACAGGAACAATGAGCAGTTCTTC
NA	TRBD1	TRBV7-3	TRBJ1-1	CASSLIRGPTEAFF	TGTGCCAGCAGCCTCATCAGGGGGCCCACTGAAGCTTTCTTT
NA	NA	TRBV30	TRBJ1-2	CAWTSPVRVVSYGYTF	TGTGCCTGGACCTCCCCGGTTCGGGTGGTTAGCTATGGCTACACCTTC
NA	NA	TRBV6-5	TRBJ1-6	CASSYSPNRSSSPLHF	TGTGCCAGCAGTTACTCGCCGAATCGGAGTAGTTCACCCCTCCACTTT
NA	NA	TRBV3-1/TRBV3-2	TRBJ1-4	CASSQGSATNEKLFF	TGTGCCAGCAGCCAAGGAAGTGCAACTAATGAAAAACTGTTTTTT
NA	TRBD1	TRBV28	TRBJ1-1	CASSHRGETEAFF	TGTGCCAGCAGTCACAGGGGTGAGACTGAAGCTTTCTTT
NA	NA	TRBV11-2	TRBJ2-1	CASSLVRRKNEQFF	TGTGCCAGCAGCTTAGTTCGGCGGAAAAATGAGCAGTTCTTC
few	NA	TRBV7-9	TRBJ1-1	CASSSPRGNTEAFF	TGTGCCAGCAGCTCCCCTAGAGGGAACACTGAAGCTTTCTTT
NA	NA	TRBV19	TRBJ1-1	CASSAQDGYTEAFF	TGTGCCAGTAGTGCACAGGACGGCTACACTGAAGCTTTCTTT
NA	NA	TRBV5-1	TRBJ2-1	CASSLGLLSSYNEQFF	TGCGCCAGCAGCCTGGGGCTCCTGAGCTCCTACAATGAGCAGTTCTTC
NA	NA	TRBV28	TRBJ1-1	CASSIVWGGSNTEAFF	TGTGCCAGCAGCATTGTCTGGGGAGGATCGAACACTGAAGCTTTCTTT
NA	NA	TRBV7-9	TRBJ1-3	CASSLAGQYSGNTIYF	TGTGCCAGCAGCTTAGCCGGACAGTACTCTGGAAACACCATATATTTT